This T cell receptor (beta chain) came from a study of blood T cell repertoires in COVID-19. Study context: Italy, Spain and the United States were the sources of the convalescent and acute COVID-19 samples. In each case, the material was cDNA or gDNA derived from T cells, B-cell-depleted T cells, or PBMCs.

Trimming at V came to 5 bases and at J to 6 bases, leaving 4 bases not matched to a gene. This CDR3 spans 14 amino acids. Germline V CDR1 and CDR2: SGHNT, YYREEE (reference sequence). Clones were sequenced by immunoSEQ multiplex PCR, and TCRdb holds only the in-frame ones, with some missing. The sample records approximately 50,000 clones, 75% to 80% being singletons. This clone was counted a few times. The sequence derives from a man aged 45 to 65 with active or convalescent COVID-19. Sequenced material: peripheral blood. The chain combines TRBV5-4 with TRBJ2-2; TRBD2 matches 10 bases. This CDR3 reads CASRTGTSAGELFF. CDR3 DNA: TGTGCCAGCAGGACCGGGACTAGCGCCGGGGAGCTGTTTTTT.